This T cell receptor beta chain was obtained from a study of a mutant IDH1 vaccine in newly diagnosed glioma. Germline V lookup: CDR1 ENHRY, CDR2 SYGVKD. This CDR3 is built from 13 residues. V was clipped by 4 bases and J by 9 bases, with 13 bases between them. Some clones are missing from TCRdb's copy, which holds only in-frame ones; the method was immunoSEQ multiplex PCR. The sample lists around 53,000 clones, 70% to 85% occurring once. In this sample, this clone turned up once. Antigen: not known. Time point: week 35, safety follow-up. Topical imiquimod was applied with each vaccine dose, which held 300 ug of mutant IDH1 20-mer peptide.

The sequence came from a middle-aged man with glioma. J is TRBJ2-1 and V is TRBV10-3; possible D gene TRBD1, 5 bases. This specimen consisted of PBMCs, obtained from a glioma patient whose treatment included an IDH1 peptide vaccine. The CDR3 spells CAISAPRAAEQFF. The CDR3 DNA follows: TGTGCCATCAGTGCCCCCAGGGCCGCTGAGCAGTTCTTC.